Presented here are 19 T cell receptor beta chains from one specimen sequenced in a study of cytomegalovirus exposure and HLA in healthy donors. Data came from immunoSEQ multiplex PCR; TCRdb stores just in-frame clones and leaves some out. Among 200,000 to 250,000 clones listed, around four fifths were seen once. The sequencing sample was made of PBMCs. The receptors here all came from a woman between 18 and 30 years old in good health and CMV-seronegative.

V is TRBV30 and J is TRBJ2-7, with D unclear. Trimming shortened V by 2 bases and J by 2 bases, and 13 bases separated the two germline ends. CDR1 is GTSNPN, CDR2 SVGIG, per germline (reference sequence). The CDR3 consists of 14 residues. CDR3 DNA: TGTGCCTGGAGTCCGCCCACCCCCCCCTACGAGCAGTACTTC. Amino acid sequence: CAWSPPTPPYEQYF.

The chain couples TRBV11-3 to TRBJ2-1; 11 bases align to TRBD2. V lost 5 bases and J lost 5; bases outside the gene matches: 8. The CDR3 consists of 16 residues. Germline V gives CDR1 SGHNT, CDR2 YENEEA. In nucleotides, the CDR3 is TGTGCCAGCAGCCCACAGACTAGCGGGGCGAACAATGAGCAGTTCTTC. Translated, it gives CASSPQTSGANNEQFF. Based on the CDR3 plus reference TRBV11-3 and TRBJ2-1, the full variable domain is EAGVVQSPRYKIIEKKQPVAFWCNPISGHNTLYWYLQNLGQGPELLIRYENEEAVDDSQLPKDRFSAERLKGVDSTLKIQPAELGDSAVYLCASSPQTSGANNEQFFGPGTRLTVL.

This clone was detected once. V gene TRBV28 combines with J gene TRBJ1-2, with 9 nucleotides matching TRBD1. The V gene's germline CDR1 is MDHEN and CDR2 SYDVKM. Losses at the gene ends were 7 bases for V and 4 bases for J; bases not matched to a gene: 7. The CDR3 is made up of 14 amino acids. The CDR3, as DNA: TGTGCCAGCATTCGACAGGGGGAGGGCTATGGCTACACCTTC. Translation gives CASIRQGEGYGYTF.

The V gene is TRBV5-4, the J gene TRBJ1-2, with D tentatively TRBD1 (6 bases). The V gene's germline CDR1 is SGHNT and CDR2 YYREEE (reference sequence). The ends were cut back, 4 bases at V and 2 bases at J, with 12 bases in the middle. CDR3 length: 14 amino acids. CDR3 in amino acids: CASSPVGGNYGYTF. Written as DNA, the CDR3 is TGTGCCAGCAGCCCCGTGGGGGGCAACTATGGCTACACCTTC.

The genes are TRBV6-1 and TRBJ1-1; D perhaps matches TRBD1 (5 bases). The CDR3 totals 13 residues. V was shortened by 5 bases and J by 7 bases, with 14 bases between the two germline ends. Germline V CDR1 and CDR2: MNHNS, SASEGT. CDR3 residues: CASSPDRTFEAFF. CDR3 sequence (DNA): TGTGCCAGCAGTCCAGACAGAACTTTTGAAGCTTTCTTT.

J is TRBJ1-1 and V is TRBV5-1; D unclear. CDR3 length: 15 residues. Between the trimmed V and J ends, which lost 8 bases and 3 bases, there was a span of 20 bases. CDR1 and CDR2 (germline): SGHRS, YFSETQ. CDR3 sequence (DNA): TGCGCCAGTCAGCAAGGGTCGTTTCGCGACACTGAAGCTTTCTTT. Its translation: CASQQGSFRDTEAFF.

J is TRBJ2-7 and V is TRBV5-1; TRBD2 matches at 9 bases. CDR3 length equals 14 residues. Germline V gives CDR1 SGHRS, CDR2 YFSETQ. Trimming removed 0 bases from V and 6 bases from J; junction bases left unmatched: 4. In DNA form, the CDR3 reads TGCGCCAGCAGCTTGGGGCGGGAGGGAGTCGAGCAGTACTTC. Residues: CASSLGREGVEQYF.

This chain uses TRBV4-1 with TRBJ2-7; TRBD2 matches at 8 bases. Germline V gene sequence: CDR1 MGHRA, CDR2 YSYEKL. Germline trimming cut 4 bases from V and 3 bases from J; bases unmatched to any gene: 20. The CDR3 runs 19 residues. CDR3 region: CASSRPLKPGTRTSYEQYF. CDR3 bases: TGCGCCAGCAGCCGGCCTCTGAAACCGGGGACTAGAACGAGCTACGAGCAGTACTTC.

The V gene is TRBV27, the J gene TRBJ1-3; a possible D gene is TRBD1 (6 bases). Germline values: CDR1 MNHEY, CDR2 SMNVEV (reference sequence). The CDR3 sequence is 15 residues long. The ends were cut back, 5 bases at V and 4 bases at J, with 15 bases in the middle. The CDR3 spells CASSPTQGLGNTIYF. The DNA for the CDR3 is TGTGCCAGCAGTCCGACACAGGGTTTGGGAAACACCATATATTTT.

The chain uses TRBV7-6 and TRBJ2-1; 9 positions match TRBD1. The CDR3 loop spans 15 amino acids. Germline CDR1 and CDR2: SGHVS and FNYEAQ. Unmatched junction bases numbered 10, after V lost 5 bases and J lost 8 bases. The CDR3 bases are TGTGCCAGCAGCCTAGGACAGGGGCTTATTGATGAGCAGTTCTTC. Translating gives CASSLGQGLIDEQFF.

This chain links TRBV28 with TRBJ2-5; D uncertain. V was cut by 2 bases and J by 0 bases, with 10 bases left in between. Germline loops: CDR1 MDHEN, CDR2 SYDVKM. There are 15 residues in the CDR3. This chain's CDR3 is CASSLRVRNQETQYF. The CDR3 DNA is TGTGCCAGCAGTTTACGGGTGAGAAACCAAGAGACCCAGTACTTC. The full variable domain, in which reference TRBV28 and TRBJ2-5 provide the parts outside the CDR3, is DVKVTQSSRYLVKRTGEKVFLECVQDMDHENMFWYRQDPGLGLRLIYFSYDVKMKEKGDIPEGYSVSREKKERFSLILESASTNQTSMYLCASSLRVRNQETQYFGPGTRLLVL.

The J gene is TRBJ1-1, the V gene TRBV5-5; no reliable D call. Per germline, CDR1 SGHKS and CDR2 YYEKEE (reference sequence). Trimming took off 3 bases at V and 8 bases at J, with 11 bases between the two ends. This CDR3 contains 12 residues. In nucleotides, the CDR3 is TGTGCCAGCAGCTCTCCGGGCCGGGAAGCTTTCTTT. It is translated as CASSSPGREAFF.

V usage is TRBV4-1 and J usage is TRBJ1-1; 9 bases fit TRBD1. Germline assignment: CDR1 MGHRA and CDR2 YSYEKL. The CDR3 sequence is 16 residues long. V lost 1 base to trimming and J lost 4 bases; unmatched junction nucleotides: 7. CDR3: CASSQGEGQGVTEAFF. DNA of the CDR3: TGCGCCAGCAGCCAAGGGGAGGGACAGGGAGTCACTGAAGCTTTCTTT.

The chain joins TRBV5-1 to TRBJ2-2; perhaps TRBD2 as D (6 bases). The V gene's germline CDR1 is SGHRS and CDR2 YFSETQ. With 3 bases removed from V and 6 bases from J, the gap between germline ends came to 9 bases. This CDR3 spans 13 amino acids. CDR3 in amino acids: CASSSREAGELFF. In DNA, the CDR3 is TGCGCCAGCAGCTCGAGGGAGGCCGGGGAGCTGTTTTTT.

The chain combines TRBV15 with TRBJ2-1; D possibly corresponds to TRBD1 (5 bases). The V gene's germline CDR1 is LNHNV and CDR2 YYDKDF (reference sequence). With 5 bases removed from V and 3 bases from J, the gap between germline ends came to 8 bases. CDR3 length: 13 residues. The CDR3, as DNA: TGTGCCACCAGCTTCGGACACTACAATGAGCAGTTCTTC. Residues: CATSFGHYNEQFF.

CDR3: CASSDRGSSYNEQFF. The CDR3 nucleotides are TGTGCCAGCAGTGACAGGGGTAGCTCCTACAATGAGCAGTTCTTC. The J gene is TRBJ2-1, the V gene TRBV6-6, with TRBD1 matching over 8 bases. After removal of 5 bases from V and 0 bases from J, the junction contained 3 bases not matched to a gene. The CDR3 has 15 amino acids. Per the germline V gene, CDR1 is MNHNY and CDR2 is SVGAGI (reference sequence).

The chain has TRBV30 and TRBJ1-2; D is undetermined. Germline V gives CDR1 GTSNPN, CDR2 SVGIG (reference sequence). V lost 3 bases, J lost 2 bases, and 7 bases lay in between. The CDR3 spans 12 residues. CDR3 DNA sequence: TGTGCCTGGAGAAAGGGAAACTATGGCTACACCTTC. Amino acid sequence: CAWRKGNYGYTF.

The V and J genes are TRBV27 and TRBJ1-2; unclear D gene. Germline V gene lookup returns CDR1 MNHEY and CDR2 SMNVEV (reference sequence). The V and J ends lost 4 bases and 5 bases respectively, with 17 bases between them. The CDR3 length is 15 residues. In DNA, the CDR3 is TGTGCCAGCAGTTCGTACGGTGAGGGAGAATATGGCTACACCTTC. Encoded protein: CASSSYGEGEYGYTF.

The genes are TRBV15 and TRBJ2-7, with D unclear. The length of the CDR3 is 14 residues. The V and J ends lost 5 bases and 0 bases respectively, with 11 bases between them. Per the germline V gene, CDR1 is LNHNV and CDR2 is YYDKDF (reference sequence). The CDR3 sequence: CATSRDAASYEQYF. CDR3 in DNA: TGTGCCACCAGCCGTGACGCGGCCTCCTACGAGCAGTACTTC.